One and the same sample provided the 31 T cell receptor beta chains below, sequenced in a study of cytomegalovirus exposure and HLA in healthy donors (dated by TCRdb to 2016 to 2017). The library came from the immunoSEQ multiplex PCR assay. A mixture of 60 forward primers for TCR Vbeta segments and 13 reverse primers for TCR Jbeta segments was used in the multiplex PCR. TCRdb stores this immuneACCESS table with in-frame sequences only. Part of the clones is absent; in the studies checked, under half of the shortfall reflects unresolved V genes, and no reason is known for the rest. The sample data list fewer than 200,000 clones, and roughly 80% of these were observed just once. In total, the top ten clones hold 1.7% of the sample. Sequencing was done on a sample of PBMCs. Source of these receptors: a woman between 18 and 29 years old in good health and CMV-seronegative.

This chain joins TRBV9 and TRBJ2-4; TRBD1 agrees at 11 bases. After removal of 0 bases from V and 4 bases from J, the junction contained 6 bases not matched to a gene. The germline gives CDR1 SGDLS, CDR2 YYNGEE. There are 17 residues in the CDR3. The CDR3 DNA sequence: TGTGCCAGCAGCGTAGGAGGGGGACAGGGGGGAAAAAACATTCAGTACTTC. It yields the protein CASSVGGGQGGKNIQYF.

CDR3 loop: CASSLTQGPNEQYF. DNA for the CDR3: TGTGCCAGCAGTTTAACCCAGGGCCCAAACGAGCAGTACTTC. The chain is built from TRBV6-5 and TRBJ2-7, with D perhaps matching TRBD1 (5 bases). The V gene's germline CDR1 is MNHEY and CDR2 SVGAGI. The CDR3 is made up of 14 amino acids. Between the trimmed V and J ends, which lost 4 bases and 5 bases, there was a span of 15 bases.

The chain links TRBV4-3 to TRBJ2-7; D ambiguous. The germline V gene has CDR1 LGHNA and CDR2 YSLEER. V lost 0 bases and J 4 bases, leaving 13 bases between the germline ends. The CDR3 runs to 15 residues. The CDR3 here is CASSQDLGSYYEQYF. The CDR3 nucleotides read TGCGCCAGCAGCCAAGATCTGGGCAGCTATTACGAGCAGTACTTC.

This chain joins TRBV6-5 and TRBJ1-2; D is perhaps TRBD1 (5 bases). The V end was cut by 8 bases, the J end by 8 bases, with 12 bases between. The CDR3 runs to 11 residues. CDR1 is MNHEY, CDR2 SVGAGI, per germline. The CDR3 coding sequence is TGTGCCAGCGGGAGGGGAGTCGGCTACACCTTC. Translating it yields CASGRGVGYTF.

Here the CDR3 reads CASSQGRTGYNSYNSPLHF. CDR3 DNA sequence: TGCGCCAGCAGCCAAGGGCGGACAGGTTATAACTCCTATAATTCACCCCTCCACTTT. The rearrangement joins TRBV4-3 to TRBJ1-6; the match to TRBD1 covers 7 bases. This CDR3 comprises 19 residues. V shed 1 base, J shed 0 bases, and the junction held 9 bases outside the gene matches. The germline V gene encodes CDR1 LGHNA and CDR2 YSLEER.

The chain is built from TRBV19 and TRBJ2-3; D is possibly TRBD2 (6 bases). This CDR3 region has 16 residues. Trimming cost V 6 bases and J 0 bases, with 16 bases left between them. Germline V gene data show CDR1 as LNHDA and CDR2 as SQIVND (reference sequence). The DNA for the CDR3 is TGTGCCAGTAGCTCCCCTGGGGCGGGGAGCACAGATACGCAGTATTTT. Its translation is CASSSPGAGSTDTQYF. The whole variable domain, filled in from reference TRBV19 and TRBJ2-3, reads DGGITQSPKYLFRKEGQNVTLSCEQNLNHDAMYWYRQDPGQGLRLIYYSQIVNDFQKGDIAEGYSVSREKKESFPLTVTSAQKNPTAFYLCASSSPGAGSTDTQYFGPGTRLTVL.

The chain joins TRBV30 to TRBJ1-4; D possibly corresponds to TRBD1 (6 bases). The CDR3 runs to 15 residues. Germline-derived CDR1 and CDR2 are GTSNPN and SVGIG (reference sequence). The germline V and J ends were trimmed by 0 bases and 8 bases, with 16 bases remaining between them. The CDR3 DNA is TGTGCCTGGAGTGTTCTCTGGGGGGGCGGCGAAAAACTGTTTTTT. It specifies CAWSVLWGGGEKLFF.

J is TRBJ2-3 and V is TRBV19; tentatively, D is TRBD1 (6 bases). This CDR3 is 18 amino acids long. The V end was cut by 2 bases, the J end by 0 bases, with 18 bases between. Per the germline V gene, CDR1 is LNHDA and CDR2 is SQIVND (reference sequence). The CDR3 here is CASSILPGALSSTDTQYF. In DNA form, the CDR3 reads TGTGCCAGTAGTATACTCCCAGGGGCCCTATCTAGCACAGATACGCAGTATTTT. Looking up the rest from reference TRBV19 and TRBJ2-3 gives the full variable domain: DGGITQSPKYLFRKEGQNVTLSCEQNLNHDAMYWYRQDPGQGLRLIYYSQIVNDFQKGDIAEGYSVSREKKESFPLTVTSAQKNPTAFYLCASSILPGALSSTDTQYFGPGTRLTVL.

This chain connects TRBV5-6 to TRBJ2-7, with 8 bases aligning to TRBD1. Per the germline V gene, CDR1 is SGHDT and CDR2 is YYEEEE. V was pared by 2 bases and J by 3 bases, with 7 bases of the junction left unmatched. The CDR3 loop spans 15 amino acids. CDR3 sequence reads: CASSFLPGQVYEQYV. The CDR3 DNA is TGTGCCAGCAGCTTTCTTCCGGGACAGGTCTACGAGCAGTACGTC.

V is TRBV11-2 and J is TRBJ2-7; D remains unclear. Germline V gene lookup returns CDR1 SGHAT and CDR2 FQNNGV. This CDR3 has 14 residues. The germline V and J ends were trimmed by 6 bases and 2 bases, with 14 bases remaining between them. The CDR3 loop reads CASRQPWATYEQYF. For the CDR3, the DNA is TGTGCCAGCAGGCAACCCTGGGCCACCTACGAGCAGTACTTC.

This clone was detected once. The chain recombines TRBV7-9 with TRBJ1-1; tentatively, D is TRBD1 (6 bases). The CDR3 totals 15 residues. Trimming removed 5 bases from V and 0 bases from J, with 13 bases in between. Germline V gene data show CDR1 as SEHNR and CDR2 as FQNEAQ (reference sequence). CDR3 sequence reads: CASSPSDSMNTEAFF. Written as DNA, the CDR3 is TGTGCCAGCAGCCCATCGGACAGCATGAACACTGAAGCTTTCTTT.

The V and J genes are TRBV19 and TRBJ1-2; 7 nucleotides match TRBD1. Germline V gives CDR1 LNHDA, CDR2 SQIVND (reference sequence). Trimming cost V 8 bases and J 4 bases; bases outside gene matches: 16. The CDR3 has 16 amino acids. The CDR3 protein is CASYPGQHQGVYGYTF. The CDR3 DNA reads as TGTGCCAGTTACCCGGGACAGCATCAAGGAGTCTATGGCTACACCTTC.

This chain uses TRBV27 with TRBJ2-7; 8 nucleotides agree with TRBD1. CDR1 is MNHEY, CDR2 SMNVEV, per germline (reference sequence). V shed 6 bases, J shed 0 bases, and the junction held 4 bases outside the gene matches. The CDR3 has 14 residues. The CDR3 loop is CASRRTGSSYEQYF. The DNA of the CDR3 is TGTGCCAGCAGGAGGACAGGGTCCTCCTACGAGCAGTACTTC.

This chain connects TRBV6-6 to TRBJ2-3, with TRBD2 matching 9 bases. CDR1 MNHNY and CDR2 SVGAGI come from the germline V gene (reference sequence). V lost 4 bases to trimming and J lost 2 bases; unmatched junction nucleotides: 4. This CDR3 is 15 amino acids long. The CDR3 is CASSSASGTTDTQYF. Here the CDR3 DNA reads TGTGCCAGCAGTTCAGCTAGCGGGACCACAGATACGCAGTATTTT.

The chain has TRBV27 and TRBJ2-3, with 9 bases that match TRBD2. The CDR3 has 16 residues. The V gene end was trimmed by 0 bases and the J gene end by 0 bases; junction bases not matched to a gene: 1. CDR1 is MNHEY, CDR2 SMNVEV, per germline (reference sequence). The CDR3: CASSLSTSGSTDTQYF. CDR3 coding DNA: TGTGCCAGCAGTTTATCGACTAGCGGCAGCACAGATACGCAGTATTTT.

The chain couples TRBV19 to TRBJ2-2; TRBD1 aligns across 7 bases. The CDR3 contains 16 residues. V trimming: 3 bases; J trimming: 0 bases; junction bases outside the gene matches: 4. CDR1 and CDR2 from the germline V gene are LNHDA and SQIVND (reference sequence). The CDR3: CASSIPTGANTGELFF. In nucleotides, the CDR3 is TGTGCCAGTAGTATTCCCACAGGGGCGAACACCGGGGAGCTGTTTTTT. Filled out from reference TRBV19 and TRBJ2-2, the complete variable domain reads DGGITQSPKYLFRKEGQNVTLSCEQNLNHDAMYWYRQDPGQGLRLIYYSQIVNDFQKGDIAEGYSVSREKKESFPLTVTSAQKNPTAFYLCASSIPTGANTGELFFGEGSRLTVL.

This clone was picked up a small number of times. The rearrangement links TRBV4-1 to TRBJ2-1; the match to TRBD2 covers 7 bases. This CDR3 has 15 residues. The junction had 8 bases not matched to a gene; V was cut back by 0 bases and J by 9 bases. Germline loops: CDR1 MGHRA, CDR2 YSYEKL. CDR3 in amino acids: CASSQEIVGGGEQFF. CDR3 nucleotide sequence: TGCGCCAGCAGCCAAGAGATAGTGGGGGGGGGTGAGCAGTTCTTC.

The CDR3 DNA follows: TGTGCCAGCAGTCCAAATTCAGGGCGAGAGACCCAGTACTTC. It codes for CASSPNSGRETQYF. The rearrangement uses TRBV28 and TRBJ2-5; D is possibly TRBD1 (5 bases). The CDR3 spans 14 residues. The V and J ends lost 5 bases and 4 bases respectively, with 14 bases between them. The V gene's germline CDR1 is MDHEN and CDR2 SYDVKM.

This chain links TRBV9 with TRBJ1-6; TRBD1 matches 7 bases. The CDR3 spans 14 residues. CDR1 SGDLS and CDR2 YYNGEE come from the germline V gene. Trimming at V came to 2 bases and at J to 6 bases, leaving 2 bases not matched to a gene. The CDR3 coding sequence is TGTGCCAGCAGCGTTCGACAGGGTAATTCACCCCTCCACTTT. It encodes CASSVRQGNSPLHF.

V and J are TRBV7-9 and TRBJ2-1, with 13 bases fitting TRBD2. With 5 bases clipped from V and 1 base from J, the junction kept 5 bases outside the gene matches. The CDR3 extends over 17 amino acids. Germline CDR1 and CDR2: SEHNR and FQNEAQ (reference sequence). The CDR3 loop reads CASSPRTSGSSYNEQFF. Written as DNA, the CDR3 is TGTGCCAGCAGCCCCCGGACTAGCGGGAGTTCCTACAATGAGCAGTTCTTC.

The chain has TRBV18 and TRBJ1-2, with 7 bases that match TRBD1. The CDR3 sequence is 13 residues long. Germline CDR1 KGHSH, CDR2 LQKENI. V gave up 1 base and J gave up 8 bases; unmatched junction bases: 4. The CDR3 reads CASSPQGGEGYTF. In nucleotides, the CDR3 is TGTGCCAGCTCACCACAAGGGGGCGAAGGCTACACCTTC.

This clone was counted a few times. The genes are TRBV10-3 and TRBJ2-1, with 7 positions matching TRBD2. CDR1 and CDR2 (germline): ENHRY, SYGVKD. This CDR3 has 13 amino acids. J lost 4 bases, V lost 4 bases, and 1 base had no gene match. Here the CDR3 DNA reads TGTGCCATCAGTGGGGAGGGATACAATGAGCAGTTCTTC. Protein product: CAISGEGYNEQFF.

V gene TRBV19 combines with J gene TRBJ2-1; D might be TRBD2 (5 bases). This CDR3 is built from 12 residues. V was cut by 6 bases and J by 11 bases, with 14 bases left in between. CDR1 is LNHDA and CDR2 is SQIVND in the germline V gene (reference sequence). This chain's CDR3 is CASSYLAKKQFF. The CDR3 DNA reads TGTGCCAGTAGCTACCTAGCAAAGAAGCAGTTCTTC.

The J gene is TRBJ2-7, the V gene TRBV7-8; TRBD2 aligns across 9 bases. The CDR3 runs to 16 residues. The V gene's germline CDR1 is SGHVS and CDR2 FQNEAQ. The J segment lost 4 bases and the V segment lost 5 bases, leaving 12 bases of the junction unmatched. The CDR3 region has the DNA TGTGCCAGCAGCCCGGGGGTGCGGGAGGGCCGATACGAGCAGTACGTC. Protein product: CASSPGVREGRYEQYV.

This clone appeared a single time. CDR3 coding DNA: TGTGCCAGCAGCCCCAGTGCAGTTAGCGGGAGGGCCAGGTATGAGCAGTTCTTC. Its translation: CASSPSAVSGRARYEQFF. The V call is TRBV7-6, the J call TRBJ2-1; 11 positions agree with TRBD2. J gave up 8 bases and V 5 bases, and 17 bases lay outside the gene matches. There are 18 residues in the CDR3. Germline V lookup: CDR1 SGHVS, CDR2 FNYEAQ.

The CDR3 DNA reads TGTGCCAGCAGTGTTCAAAGGGGGGGGACTGAAGCTTTCTTT. Translated, it gives CASSVQRGGTEAFF. V is TRBV6-1 and J is TRBJ1-1, with a tentative D call TRBD1 (6 bases). Between the trimmed V and J ends, which lost 4 bases and 5 bases, there was a span of 14 bases. CDR1 is MNHNS and CDR2 is SASEGT in the germline V gene. The CDR3 extends over 14 amino acids.

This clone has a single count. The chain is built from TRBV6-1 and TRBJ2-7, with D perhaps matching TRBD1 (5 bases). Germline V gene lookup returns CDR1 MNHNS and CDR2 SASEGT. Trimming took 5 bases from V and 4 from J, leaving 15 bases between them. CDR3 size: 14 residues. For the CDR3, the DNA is TGTGCCAGCAGTAACCCAGGGCAACGGTACGAGCAGTACTTC. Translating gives CASSNPGQRYEQYF.

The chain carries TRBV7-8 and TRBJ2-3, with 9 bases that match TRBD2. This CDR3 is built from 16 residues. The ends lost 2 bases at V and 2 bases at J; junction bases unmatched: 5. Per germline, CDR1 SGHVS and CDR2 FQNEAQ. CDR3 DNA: TGTGCCAGCAGCTTATTTGCGGGAGGGAACACAGATACGCAGTATTTT. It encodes CASSLFAGGNTDTQYF.

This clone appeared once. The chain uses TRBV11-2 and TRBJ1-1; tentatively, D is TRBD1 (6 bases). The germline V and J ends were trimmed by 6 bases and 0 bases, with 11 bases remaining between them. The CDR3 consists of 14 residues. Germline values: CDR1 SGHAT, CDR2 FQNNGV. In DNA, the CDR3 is TGTGCCAGCAGTTCCACAGGGATGAACACTGAAGCTTTCTTT. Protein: CASSSTGMNTEAFF.

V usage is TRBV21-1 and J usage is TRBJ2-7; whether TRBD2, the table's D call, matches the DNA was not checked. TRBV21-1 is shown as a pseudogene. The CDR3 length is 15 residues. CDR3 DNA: TGTGCCAGCAGCGGAGCCGGGACTGACGTCGGCGAGCAGTACTTC. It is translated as CASSGAGTDVGEQYF.

This CDR3 is CASGLSRASGRARGSGEQFF. The CDR3 bases are TGTGCTAGTGGTTTGAGCCGTGCTAGCGGGAGGGCCAGGGGGTCGGGTGAGCAGTTCTTC. The chain uses TRBV12-5 and TRBJ2-1; 12 bases are a match to TRBD2. V lost 2 bases and J lost 9; bases outside the gene matches: 20. Germline assignment: CDR1 LGHNT and CDR2 FRNRAP. CDR3 length equals 20 residues.